A selection of T cell receptor beta chains follows, all from one sample in a study of radiotherapy plus CTLA-4 blockade in lung cancer. Method: immunoSEQ multiplex PCR; TCRdb's copy keeps in-frame clones and lacks some. The data contain about 83,000 clones, around 81% of them singletons. The material was peripheral blood, obtained from a patient treated with radiotherapy plus ipilimumab. These receptors came from a human donor with non-small cell lung cancer who had a partial response to radiotherapy plus ipilimumab. Some clones in this sample may be carry-over from other donors' samples. Each CDR3 is given with its conserved first and last residue. Each record gives: V gene, D gene, J gene, CDR3 protein. D genes are given only for firm matches.

>TRBV11-2|.|TRBJ2-2
CASSQGGPGELFF
>TRBV2|.|TRBJ2-3
CASRTGTWYTDTQYF
>TRBV6-4|.|TRBJ1-1
CASTSEAVVAFF
>TRBV2|TRBD1|TRBJ2-7
CASTPDRVVAEQYF
>TRBV19|.|TRBJ2-1
CASISQYEQFF
>TRBV6-1|TRBD2|TRBJ2-7
CASRFSGGSEQYF
>TRBV28|.|TRBJ1-3
CASSLGHRGRGQYF
>TRBV28|.|TRBJ1-1
CASSLVRDWTEAFF
>TRBV15|.|TRBJ2-7
CATSRDGTGREQYF
>TRBV11-3|.|TRBJ2-3
CASSLSQSTDTQYF
>TRBV12-5|TRBD2|TRBJ2-7
CASGYWGRASSEQYF
>TRBV7-2|TRBD2|TRBJ2-5
CASSLGSGLAGGPTQYF
>TRBV19|TRBD2|TRBJ2-7
CASSIGGGGSEYEQYF
>TRBV6-5|.|TRBJ2-7
CASSPYQGYEQYF
>TRBV28|TRBD2|TRBJ2-6
CASSFAPSGRAYGANVLTF
>TRBV5-4|.|TRBJ1-1
CASSLDRQVGVMNTEAFF